Listed here are 22 T cell receptor beta chains from one sample, sequenced in a study of T cells in Graves' hyperthyroidism and ophthalmopathy. The investigators amplified TCR beta CDR3 regions from RNA transcripts. The TCR CDR3 was amplified in a first-round RT-PCR using the HTBI primer set. MiXCR, run by TCRdb on the multiplex PCR reads, gives a single entry per CDR3 protein. Here the sample spans about 380,000 distinct CDR3 sequences, approximately 17% being singletons. Sample: blood. These TCRs come from a man between 18 and 35 years old with Graves' ophthalmopathy.

About this clonotype itself: This may be a read error, as it is one base from a much larger clone. DNA for the CDR3: TGTGCCAGCAGCGGAAAGGGATGGGGATGGCGCAATCAGCCCCAGCATTTT. Translation: CASSGKGWGWRNQPQHF. The chain combines TRBV2 with TRBJ1-5; D not resolved. CDR1 is SNHLY and CDR2 is FYNNEI in the germline V gene. The germline V and J ends were trimmed by 6 bases and 2 bases, with 20 bases remaining between them. The CDR3 has 17 amino acids.

This clonotype showed up many times. The rearrangement uses TRBV12-3 or TRBV12-4 and TRBJ2-7; D is unclear. This CDR3 has 14 amino acids. V lost 6 bases to trimming and J lost 2 bases, with 14 bases between them. CDR3 coding DNA: TGTGCCAGCAGGTGGACGGATCGTCCCTACGAGCAGTACTTC. Encoded protein: CASRWTDRPYEQYF.

In regard to this clonotype: This may stem from a read error, because a much larger clone lies one nucleotide away. V is TRBV27 and J is TRBJ1-1, with TRBD1 matching over 8 bases. V was pared by 3 bases and J by 7 bases, with 7 bases of the junction left unmatched. This CDR3 has 14 residues. Germline CDR1 and CDR2: MNHEY and SMNVEV (reference sequence). CDR3 region: CASSFRGRGLEAFF. The CDR3 DNA is TGTGCCAGCAGTTTCCGGGGCAGGGGGCTTGAAGCTTTCTTT.

In regard to this clonotype: One end of the junction does not line up with germline, which may come from a read error. The chain couples TRBV14 to TRBJ1-6; the D is unclear. Germline V CDR1 and CDR2: SGHDN, FVKESK. The CDR3 is made up of 13 amino acids. The CDR3 spells CASSPSHNSPLHF. The CDR3 DNA reads TGTGCCAGCAGCCCCTCCCATAATTCACCCCTCCACTTT.

The rearrangement joins TRBV29-1 to TRBJ1-1, with D uncertain. The germline CDR1 and CDR2 sequences are SQVTM and ANQGSEA. This CDR3 has 9 amino acids. V was trimmed by 1 base and J by 10 bases, leaving 4 bases between them. This chain's CDR3 is CSVEVGAFF. The DNA for the CDR3 is TGCAGCGTTGAAGTAGGAGCTTTCTTT.

This clonotype appeared many times. This chain links TRBV6-1 with TRBJ1-2; no clear D. Germline assignment: CDR1 MNHNS and CDR2 SASEGT. Deletions cut 3 bases from V and 1 base from J, with 9 bases between. The CDR3 contains 14 residues. CDR3: CASSDEASNYGYTF. The CDR3 bases are TGTGCCAGCAGTGATGAGGCCAGTAACTATGGCTACACCTTC.

This clonotype was observed at least ten times. The genes are TRBV5-1 and TRBJ2-5, with 9 positions matching TRBD1. Trimming at V came to 4 bases and at J to 2 bases, leaving 3 bases not matched to a gene. CDR3 length equals 14 residues. CDR1 is SGHRS and CDR2 is YFSETQ in the germline V gene. DNA of the CDR3: TGCGCCAGCAGCAGGGGGACAGGGCAAGAGACCCAGTACTTC. Encoded protein: CASSRGTGQETQYF.

This clonotype has ten or more counts. This rearrangement joins TRBV11-1 to TRBJ2-2; D is ambiguous. Trimming shortened V by 2 bases and J by 5 bases, and 0 bases separated the two germline ends. CDR3 length: 11 amino acids. CDR1 and CDR2 from the germline V gene are SGHAT and FQDESV (reference sequence). CDR3 nucleotide sequence: TGTGCCAGCAGCTTAACCGGGGAGCTGTTTTTT. This sequence encodes CASSLTGELFF.

This chain links TRBV7-2 with TRBJ2-1, with 13 bases matching TRBD2. V was pared by 5 bases and J by 5 bases, with 9 bases of the junction left unmatched. The germline gives CDR1 SGHTA, CDR2 FQGNSA. This CDR3 comprises 17 residues. The CDR3 reads CASSQTSGGSGNNEQFF. CDR3 nucleotide sequence: TGTGCCAGCAGCCAGACTAGCGGGGGGTCGGGGAACAATGAGCAGTTCTTC.

This clonotype was counted once. It may be a read error: a sequence one base away is much more abundant. The chain has TRBV5-6 and TRBJ2-1; D tentatively reads TRBD1 or TRBD2 (6 bases each). CDR3 size: 15 residues. CDR1 is SGHDT, CDR2 YYEEEE, per germline. The CDR3 nucleotides read TGTGCCAACAGCTTGGACGGGGGACACTACAATGAGCAGTTCTTC. Its protein is CANSLDGGHYNEQFF.

This clonotype was seen many times. The rearrangement links TRBV7-9 to TRBJ2-1; TRBD2 matches 10 bases. V lost 1 base, J lost 8 bases, and 8 bases stayed unmatched. Germline CDR1 reads SEHNR; CDR2 reads FQNEAQ (reference sequence). The CDR3 is made up of 16 amino acids. DNA for the CDR3: TGTGCCAGCAGCTTAGTTGTTAGCGGGGGGTATGATGAGCAGTTCTTC. Its translation is CASSLVVSGGYDEQFF.

This rearrangement joins TRBV5-1 to TRBJ2-2, with 10 bases identical to TRBD1. Germline V gene sequence: CDR1 SGHRS, CDR2 YFSETQ. This CDR3 has 16 amino acids. The V segment lost 4 bases and the J segment 7 bases; nucleotides outside the gene matches: 10. The CDR3, as DNA: TGCGCCAGCAGCCTCCGGGACAGGGGCGGAGGCGGGGAGCTGTTTTTT. This codes for CASSLRDRGGGGELFF.

This clonotype has a count of ten or more. The chain has TRBV20-1 and TRBJ2-3; 8 positions agree with TRBD2. With V trimmed by 5 bases and J by 2 bases, 9 bases remained unmatched. In germline, CDR1 is DFQATT, CDR2 SNEGSKA (reference sequence). The CDR3 is 15 amino acids. DNA for the CDR3: TGCAGTGCTTCCAAAAGCGGGGGTCCCACAGATACGCAGTATTTT. This sequence encodes CSASKSGGPTDTQYF.

This clonotype showed up just a few times. This rearrangement joins TRBV27 to TRBJ2-7; D tentatively reads TRBD1 or TRBD2 (5 bases each). With 5 bases removed from V and 3 bases from J, the gap between germline ends came to 17 bases. This CDR3 is 15 amino acids long. Germline V gene data show CDR1 as MNHEY and CDR2 as SMNVEV (reference sequence). The CDR3, as DNA: TGTGCCAGCAGTCCCTTCGGGGCTACCGGCTACGAGCAGTACTTC. Protein product: CASSPFGATGYEQYF.

A few counts support this clonotype. This chain connects TRBV7-8 to TRBJ1-3; the D gene is possibly TRBD1 (6 bases). Trimming removed 2 bases from V and 6 bases from J, with 17 bases in between. The CDR3 runs 16 residues. CDR1 SGHVS and CDR2 FQNEAQ come from the germline V gene. CDR3 sequence: CASSLLRQGRENTIYF. DNA for the CDR3: TGTGCCAGCAGCTTATTGAGGCAGGGGCGGGAAAACACCATATATTTT.

The chain joins TRBV27 to TRBJ2-5; 8 bases are shared with TRBD1. Trimming cost V 4 bases and J 1 base; bases outside gene matches: 5. Germline V CDR1 and CDR2: MNHEY, SMNVEV (reference sequence). The CDR3 consists of 15 residues. CDR3 DNA: TGTGCCAGCAGTTCGAAAGGACAGGGCCAAGAGACCCAGTACTTC. This codes for CASSSKGQGQETQYF.

This clonotype was observed at least ten times. The genes are TRBV20-1 and TRBJ2-3; TRBD2 might be the D (7 bases). Germline CDR1 is DFQATT and CDR2 is SNEGSKA (reference sequence). Deletions cut 2 bases from V and 2 bases from J, with 11 bases between. This CDR3 is built from 14 residues. The DNA for the CDR3 is TGCAGTGCTAGACGGGGGGCCGCCACAGATACGCAGTATTTT. Its protein is CSARRGAATDTQYF.

This clonotype was recorded a few times. The chain has TRBV7-8 and TRBJ2-7; D might be TRBD1 (5 bases). V was cut by 3 bases and J by 5 bases, with 14 bases left in between. This CDR3 has 14 residues. Germline CDR1 and CDR2: SGHVS and FQNEAQ. Here the CDR3 reads CASSFILGQDEQYF. DNA of the CDR3: TGTGCCAGCAGCTTCATCCTTGGACAAGACGAGCAGTACTTC.

The genes are TRBV10-3 and TRBJ2-2; perhaps D is TRBD1 or TRBD2 (6 bases each). The CDR3 has 16 residues. Germline-derived CDR1 and CDR2 are ENHRY and SYGVKD. Trimming removed 2 bases at V and 3 bases at J, with 13 bases between. CDR3: CAISEPGGEDTGELFF. The CDR3 DNA follows: TGTGCCATCAGTGAGCCCGGGGGCGAAGACACCGGGGAGCTGTTTTTT.

This clonotype was seen at least ten times. The J gene is TRBJ1-1, the V gene TRBV7-9, with a possible D match to TRBD1 (5 bases). Germline V gene sequence: CDR1 SEHNR, CDR2 FQNEAQ (reference sequence). CDR3 length equals 14 residues. V gave up 3 bases and J gave up 4 bases, with 12 bases separating them. CDR3 in DNA: TGTGCCAGCAGCTTCTCTCAGGGCGGCACTGAAGCTTTCTTT. Protein: CASSFSQGGTEAFF.

This clonotype was seen repeatedly, ten times or more. The chain employs TRBV28 and TRBJ2-7, with D perhaps matching TRBD1 (6 bases). V was shortened by 4 bases and J by 3 bases, with 19 bases between the two germline ends. Germline-derived CDR1 and CDR2 are MDHEN and SYDVKM. This CDR3 is 16 amino acids long. CDR3 DNA sequence: TGTGCCAGCAGTTGTTTTCGGACCGGGACAAGCTACGAGCAGTACTTC. Its translation is CASSCFRTGTSYEQYF.

This clonotype was observed a handful of times. CDR3 region: CSAEGSSGANVLTF. CDR3 coding DNA: TGCAGTGCTGAGGGAAGCTCTGGGGCCAACGTCCTGACTTTC. This rearrangement joins TRBV20-1 to TRBJ2-6; tentative D call: TRBD2 (5 bases). CDR1 is DFQATT, CDR2 SNEGSKA, per germline (reference sequence). The length of the CDR3 is 14 residues. Trimming pared 5 bases from V and 0 bases from J, leaving 8 bases between.